This record concerns one T cell receptor beta chain sequence. This specimen belongs to a study of shared clonotypes between healthy human individuals. CDR1 and CDR2 (germline): LNHDA, SQIVND (reference sequence). The CDR3 is 14 residues long. V lost 4 bases, J lost 1 base, and 10 bases lay in between. Assay: immunoSEQ multiplex PCR; the TCRdb copy retains only in-frame clones and omits some. The data hold about 460,000 clones, with roughly three quarters observed a single time. The receptor was isolated from a middle-aged woman in good health. Some clones in this sample may be carry-over from other donors' samples. Material: PBMCs. The chain employs TRBV19 and TRBJ1-2; the D gene is possibly TRBD1 (5 bases). The CDR3 DNA is TGTGCCAGTAGTAGCGGGACGGATAACTATGGCTACACCTTC. It codes for CASSSGTDNYGYTF.